The source of this T cell receptor beta chain is a study of CD8 T cell repertoires and HIV-1 epitope variants. Produced via immunoSEQ multiplex PCR; TCRdb's table is partial and in-frame only. The sample lists some 5,200 clones, less than 70% occurring once. A word on this clone: Its antigen is unknown.

Germline CDR1 and CDR2: SGHNT and YYREEE (reference sequence). The CDR3 runs to 15 residues. V dropped 0 bases and J dropped 2; count of bases not matched to a gene: 4. Material for sequencing was cultured CD8+ T cells derived from PBMCs. The TCR was taken from a male donor with HIV. The chain has TRBV5-4 and TRBJ2-5; 7 nucleotides align to TRBD2. As DNA, the CDR3 is TGTGCCAGCAGCTTGGTCGGTAGCGGGCAAGAGACCCAGTACTTC. Its translation is CASSLVGSGQETQYF.